Described below is a single T cell receptor beta chain sequence and its context. The data were obtained in a study of shared clonotypes between healthy human individuals. Data came from immunoSEQ multiplex PCR; TCRdb stores just in-frame clones and leaves some out. The table lists 2 million to 2.5 million clones, 90% to 95% of them singletons, with 0.1% to 0.15% in the top ten. CDR1 and CDR2 (germline): SGHNT, YYREEE (reference sequence). The CDR3 extends over 14 amino acids. V shed 2 bases and J shed 1 base, with 9 bases lying between them. This TCR was recovered from a man aged 18 to 29 in good health. What was sequenced was naive CD4+ T cells sorted from blood. Noted subset: CD45RA+ positively selected. The genes are TRBV5-4 and TRBJ1-2; D is ambiguous. CDR3 residues: CASSFEGVNYGYTF. The CDR3 nucleotides are TGTGCCAGCAGCTTTGAGGGAGTTAACTATGGCTACACCTTC.